Described below is a single T cell receptor (beta chain) sequence and its context. The antigen is unknown. Antigen-specific CD4+ T cells were first expanded with viral peptide pools by the ViraFEST assay and only then sequenced. Cultured cells yielded isolated CD4+ T cells after 10 days. PCR showed that the person got SARS-CoV-2 infection at some point between March and December 2020. A half-volume exchange with IL-2 medium occurred on days 3 and 7. These data originate in a study of vaccination effects on CD4 cells after COVID-19. Study-level information: Two-dose BNT162b2 or mRNA-1273 vaccination was given to participants. Study-wide results and caveats: Early timepoints after infection were absent, and convalescent patients were few in the study. Among infection- and vaccine-induced clones, marked clonal contraction occurred late after vaccination.

Germline V gene lookup returns CDR1 SGHNT and CDR2 YENEEA. This CDR3 is built from 15 residues. V was cut by 5 bases and J by 1 base, with 12 bases left in between. TCRdb's table, derived via immunoSEQ multiplex PCR, lists solely in-frame clones and lacks some. The sample records under 25,000 clones, roughly 80% being singletons. The receptor comes from a human donor who had a prior SARS-CoV-2 infection. V gene TRBV11-3 combines with J gene TRBJ2-4; D is perhaps TRBD2 (5 bases). Sequences were derived from CD4+ T cells from PBMCs cultured with a peptide pool, sampled before COVID-19 vaccination. CDR3 DNA sequence: TGTGCCAGCAGCCCCGAAGAGGGTGCCAAAAACATTCAGTACTTC. Its translation is CASSPEEGAKNIQYF.